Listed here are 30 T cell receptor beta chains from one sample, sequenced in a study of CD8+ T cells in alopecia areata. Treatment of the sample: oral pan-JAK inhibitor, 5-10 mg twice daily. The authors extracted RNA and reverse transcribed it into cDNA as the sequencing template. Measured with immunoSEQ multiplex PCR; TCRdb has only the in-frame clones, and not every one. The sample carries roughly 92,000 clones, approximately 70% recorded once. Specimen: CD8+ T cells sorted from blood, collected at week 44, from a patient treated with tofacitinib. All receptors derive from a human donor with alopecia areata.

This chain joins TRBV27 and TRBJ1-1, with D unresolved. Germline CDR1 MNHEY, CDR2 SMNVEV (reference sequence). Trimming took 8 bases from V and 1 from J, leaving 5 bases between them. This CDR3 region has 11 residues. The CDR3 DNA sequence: TGTGCCAGCTCGAGGAACACTGAAGCTTTCTTT. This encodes CASSRNTEAFF.

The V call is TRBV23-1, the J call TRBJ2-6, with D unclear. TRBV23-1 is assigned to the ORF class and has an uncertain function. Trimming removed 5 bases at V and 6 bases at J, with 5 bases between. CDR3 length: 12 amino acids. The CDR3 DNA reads TGCGCCAGCAGTACAGAGGCCAACGTCCTGACTTTC. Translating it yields CASSTEANVLTF.

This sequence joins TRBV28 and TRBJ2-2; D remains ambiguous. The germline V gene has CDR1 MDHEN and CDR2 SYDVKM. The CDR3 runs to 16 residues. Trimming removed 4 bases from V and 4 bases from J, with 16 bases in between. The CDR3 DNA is TGTGCCAGCAGTTCGGCCTCGGGCGTCGGCACCGGGGAGCTGTTTTTT. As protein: CASSSASGVGTGELFF. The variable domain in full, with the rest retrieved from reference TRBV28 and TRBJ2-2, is DVKVTQSSRYLVKRTGEKVFLECVQDMDHENMFWYRQDPGLGLRLIYFSYDVKMKEKGDIPEGYSVSREKKERFSLILESASTNQTSMYLCASSSASGVGTGELFFGEGSRLTVL.

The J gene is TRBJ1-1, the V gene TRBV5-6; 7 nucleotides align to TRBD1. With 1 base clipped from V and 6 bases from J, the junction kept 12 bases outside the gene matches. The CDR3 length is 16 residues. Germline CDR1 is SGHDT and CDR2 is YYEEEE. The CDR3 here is CASSLSWGQSVPEAFF. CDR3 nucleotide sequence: TGTGCCAGCAGCTTGAGCTGGGGACAGTCAGTCCCTGAAGCTTTCTTT.

The CDR3 is CSVDDGNGYTF. Here the CDR3 DNA reads TGCAGCGTTGACGATGGGAATGGCTACACCTTC. The chain joins TRBV29-1 to TRBJ1-2; no reliable D call. Germline V gives CDR1 SQVTM, CDR2 ANQGSEA. The CDR3 contains 11 residues. V dropped 3 bases and J dropped 6 bases, with 8 bases sitting between them. The variable domain in full, with the rest retrieved from reference TRBV29-1 and TRBJ1-2, is SAVISQKPSRDICQRGTSLTIQCQVDSQVTMMFWYRQQPGQSLTLIATANQGSEATYESGFVIDKFPISRPNLTFSTLTVSNMSPEDSSIYLCSVDDGNGYTFGSGTRLTVV.

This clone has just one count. In nucleotides, the CDR3 is TGTGCCAGCAGCCCACGGGGGGGTTTCGACGAGCAGTACTTC. Its translation: CASSPRGGFDEQYF. The genes are TRBV7-9 and TRBJ2-7; 8 nucleotides align to TRBD2. The CDR3 runs 14 residues. Germline V gene lookup returns CDR1 SEHNR and CDR2 FQNEAQ (reference sequence). V lost 5 bases and J lost 5; bases outside the gene matches: 8.

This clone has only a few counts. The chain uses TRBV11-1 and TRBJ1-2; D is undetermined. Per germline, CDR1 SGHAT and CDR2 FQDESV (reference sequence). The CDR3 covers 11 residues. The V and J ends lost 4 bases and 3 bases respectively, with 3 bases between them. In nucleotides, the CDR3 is TGTGCCAGCAGCTCCGACTATGGCTACACCTTC. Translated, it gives CASSSDYGYTF.

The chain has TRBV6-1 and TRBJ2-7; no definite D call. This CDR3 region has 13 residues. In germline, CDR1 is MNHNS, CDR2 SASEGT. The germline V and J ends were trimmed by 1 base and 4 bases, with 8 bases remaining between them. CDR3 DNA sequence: TGTGCCAGCAGTGAAGTTGGGGTATACGAGCAGTACTTC. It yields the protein CASSEVGVYEQYF.

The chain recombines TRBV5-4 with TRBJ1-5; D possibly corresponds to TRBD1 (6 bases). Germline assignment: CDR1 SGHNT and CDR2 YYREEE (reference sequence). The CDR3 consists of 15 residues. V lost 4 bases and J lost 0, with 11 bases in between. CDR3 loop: CASSDGTHSNQPQHF. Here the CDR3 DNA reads TGTGCCAGCAGCGACGGGACACATAGCAATCAGCCCCAGCATTTT.

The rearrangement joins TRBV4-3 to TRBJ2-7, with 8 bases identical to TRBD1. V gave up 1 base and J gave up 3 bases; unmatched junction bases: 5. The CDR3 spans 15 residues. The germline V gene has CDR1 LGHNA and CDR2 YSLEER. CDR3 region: CASSQVSDRGYEQYF. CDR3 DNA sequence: TGCGCCAGCAGCCAAGTCTCAGACAGGGGCTACGAGCAGTACTTC.

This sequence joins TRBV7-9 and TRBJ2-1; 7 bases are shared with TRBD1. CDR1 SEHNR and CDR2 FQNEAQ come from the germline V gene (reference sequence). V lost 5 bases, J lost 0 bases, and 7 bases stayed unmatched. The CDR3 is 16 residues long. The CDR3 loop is CASSGHRDSSYNEQFF. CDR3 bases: TGTGCCAGCAGCGGTCACCGGGACAGCTCCTACAATGAGCAGTTCTTC.

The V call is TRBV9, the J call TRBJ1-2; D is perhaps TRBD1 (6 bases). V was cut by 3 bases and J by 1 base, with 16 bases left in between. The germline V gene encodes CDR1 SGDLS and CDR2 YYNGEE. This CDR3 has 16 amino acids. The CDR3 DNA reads TGTGCCAGCAGCGATAACAGGGAATCGGTTAACTATGGCTACACCTTC. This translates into CASSDNRESVNYGYTF.

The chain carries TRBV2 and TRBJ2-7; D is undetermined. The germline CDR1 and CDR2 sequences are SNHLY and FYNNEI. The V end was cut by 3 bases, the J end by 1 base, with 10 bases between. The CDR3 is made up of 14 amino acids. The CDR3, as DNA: TGTGCCAGCAGTGATTTTGTCGGATCCTACGAGCAGTACTTC. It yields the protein CASSDFVGSYEQYF.

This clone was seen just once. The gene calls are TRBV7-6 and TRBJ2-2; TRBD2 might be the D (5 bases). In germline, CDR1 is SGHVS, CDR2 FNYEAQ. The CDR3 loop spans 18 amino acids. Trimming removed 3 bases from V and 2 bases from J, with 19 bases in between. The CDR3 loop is CASSFPREGIDNTGELFF. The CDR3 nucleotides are TGTGCCAGCAGCTTTCCGAGGGAAGGGATAGATAACACCGGGGAGCTGTTTTTT. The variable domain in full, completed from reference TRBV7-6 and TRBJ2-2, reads GAGVSQSPRYKVTKRGQDVALRCDPISGHVSLYWYRQALGQGPEFLTYFNYEAQQDKSGLPNDRFSAERPEGSISTLTIQRTEQRDSAMYRCASSFPREGIDNTGELFFGEGSRLTVL.

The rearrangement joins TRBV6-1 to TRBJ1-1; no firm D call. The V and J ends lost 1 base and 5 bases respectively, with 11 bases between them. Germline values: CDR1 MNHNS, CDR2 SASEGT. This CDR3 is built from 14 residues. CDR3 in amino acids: CASSEGREWTEAFF. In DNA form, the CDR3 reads TGTGCCAGCAGTGAAGGGAGAGAATGGACTGAAGCTTTCTTT.

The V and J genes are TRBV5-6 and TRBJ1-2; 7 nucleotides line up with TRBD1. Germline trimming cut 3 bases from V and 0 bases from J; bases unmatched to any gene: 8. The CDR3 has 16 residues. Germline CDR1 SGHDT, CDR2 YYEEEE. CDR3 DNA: TGTGCCAGCAGCTGGATACAGGGGCCAGCTAACTATGGCTACACCTTC. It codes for CASSWIQGPANYGYTF.

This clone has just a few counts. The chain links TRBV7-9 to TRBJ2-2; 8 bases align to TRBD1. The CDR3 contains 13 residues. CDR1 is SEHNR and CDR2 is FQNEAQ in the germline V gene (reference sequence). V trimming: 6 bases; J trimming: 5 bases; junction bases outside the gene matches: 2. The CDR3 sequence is CASSDRGTGELFF. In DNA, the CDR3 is TGTGCCAGCAGTGACAGGGGAACCGGGGAGCTGTTTTTT.

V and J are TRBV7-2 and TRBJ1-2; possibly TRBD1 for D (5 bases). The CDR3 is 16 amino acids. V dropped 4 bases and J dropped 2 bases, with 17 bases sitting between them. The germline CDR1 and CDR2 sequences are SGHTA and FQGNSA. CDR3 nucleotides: TGTGCCAGCAGCTCCCCCCGGGACGGCCGAAACTATGGCTACACCTTC. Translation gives CASSSPRDGRNYGYTF.

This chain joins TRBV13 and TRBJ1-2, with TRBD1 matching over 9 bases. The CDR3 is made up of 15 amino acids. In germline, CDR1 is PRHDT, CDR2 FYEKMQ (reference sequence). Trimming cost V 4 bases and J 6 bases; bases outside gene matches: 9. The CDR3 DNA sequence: TGTGCCAGCAGCTCCCTGAGACAGGGGGGAGATGGCTACACCTTC. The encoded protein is CASSSLRQGGDGYTF.

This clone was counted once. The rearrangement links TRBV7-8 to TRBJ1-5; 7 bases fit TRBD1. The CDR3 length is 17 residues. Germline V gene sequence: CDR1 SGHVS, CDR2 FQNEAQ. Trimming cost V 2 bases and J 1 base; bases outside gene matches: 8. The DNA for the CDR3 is TGTGCCAGCAGCTTAATCCCCGACAGGGAGAGCAATCAGCCCCAGCATTTT. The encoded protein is CASSLIPDRESNQPQHF.

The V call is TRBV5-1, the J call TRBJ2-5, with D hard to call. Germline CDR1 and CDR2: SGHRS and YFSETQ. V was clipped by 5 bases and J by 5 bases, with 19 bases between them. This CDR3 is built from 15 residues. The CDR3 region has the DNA TGCGCCAGCAGAAGTGGGGTGCAGCCAGAGGAGACCCAGTACTTC. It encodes CASRSGVQPEETQYF.

The CDR3 reads CASSPPRQGYSYEQYF. As DNA, the CDR3 is TGTGCCAGCAGTCCTCCTAGGCAGGGGTATTCCTACGAGCAGTACTTC. The gene calls are TRBV7-8 and TRBJ2-7, with D possibly TRBD1 on 6 matching bases. The germline V gene encodes CDR1 SGHVS and CDR2 FQNEAQ. CDR3 size: 16 residues. The germline V and J ends were trimmed by 6 bases and 1 base, with 19 bases remaining between them.

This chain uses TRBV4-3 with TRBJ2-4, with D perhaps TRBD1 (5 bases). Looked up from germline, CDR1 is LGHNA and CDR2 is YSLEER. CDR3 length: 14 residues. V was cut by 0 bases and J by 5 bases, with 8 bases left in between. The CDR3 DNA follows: TGCGCCAGCAGCCAAGACAGGGTGGAAAACATTCAGTACTTC. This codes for CASSQDRVENIQYF.

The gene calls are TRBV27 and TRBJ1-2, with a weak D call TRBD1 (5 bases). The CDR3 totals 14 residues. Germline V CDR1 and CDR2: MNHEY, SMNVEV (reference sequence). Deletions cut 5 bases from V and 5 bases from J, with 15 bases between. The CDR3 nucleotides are TGTGCCAGCAGTAATACAGGTTACCCTTATGGCTACACCTTC. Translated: CASSNTGYPYGYTF.

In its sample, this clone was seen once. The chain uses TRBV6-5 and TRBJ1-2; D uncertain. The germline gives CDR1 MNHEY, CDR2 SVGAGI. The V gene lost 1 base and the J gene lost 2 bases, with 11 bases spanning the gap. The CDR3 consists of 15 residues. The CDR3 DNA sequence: TGTGCCAGCAGTTACTTCGAGGGATCGAACTATGGCTACACCTTC. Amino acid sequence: CASSYFEGSNYGYTF.

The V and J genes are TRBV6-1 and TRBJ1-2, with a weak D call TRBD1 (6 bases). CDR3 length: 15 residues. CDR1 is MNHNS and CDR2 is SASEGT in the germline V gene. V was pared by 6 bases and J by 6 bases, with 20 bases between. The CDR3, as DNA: TGTGCCAGCAGGAGGGGGACTCAGGATATTGATGGCTACACCTTC. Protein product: CASRRGTQDIDGYTF.

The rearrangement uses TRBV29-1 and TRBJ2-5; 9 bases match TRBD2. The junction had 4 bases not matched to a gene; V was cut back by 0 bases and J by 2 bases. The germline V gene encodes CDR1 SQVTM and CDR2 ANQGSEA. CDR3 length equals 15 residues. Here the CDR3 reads CSVEDPAGGQETQYF. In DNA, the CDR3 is TGCAGCGTTGAAGATCCAGCGGGGGGACAAGAGACCCAGTACTTC.

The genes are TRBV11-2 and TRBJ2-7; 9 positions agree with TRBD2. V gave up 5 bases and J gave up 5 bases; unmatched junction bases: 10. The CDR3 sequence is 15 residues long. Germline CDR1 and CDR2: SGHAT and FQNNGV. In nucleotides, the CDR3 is TGTGCCAGCAGCCCCCGGACTAGCGTGGTCAACGAGCAGTACTTC. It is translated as CASSPRTSVVNEQYF. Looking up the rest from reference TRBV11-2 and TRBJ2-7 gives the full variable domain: EAGVAQSPRYKIIEKRQSVAFWCNPISGHATLYWYQQILGQGPKLLIQFQNNGVVDDSQLPKDRFSAERLKGVDSTLKIQPAKLEDSAVYLCASSPRTSVVNEQYFGPGTRLTVT.

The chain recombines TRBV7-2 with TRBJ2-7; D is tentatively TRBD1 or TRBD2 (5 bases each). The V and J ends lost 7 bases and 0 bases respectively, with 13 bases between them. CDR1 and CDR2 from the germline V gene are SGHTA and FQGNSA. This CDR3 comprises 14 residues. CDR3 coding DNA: TGTGCCAGCATCCTCGAGGGGTACTCCTACGAGCAGTACTTC. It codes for CASILEGYSYEQYF.

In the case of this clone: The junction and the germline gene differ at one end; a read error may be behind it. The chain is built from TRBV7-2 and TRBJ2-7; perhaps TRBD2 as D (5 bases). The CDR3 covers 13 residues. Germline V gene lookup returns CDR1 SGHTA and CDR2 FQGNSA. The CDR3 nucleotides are TGCGCCAGCAGCCATGGTGGACTTTACGAGCAGTACTTC. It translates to CASSHGGLYEQYF.